The rows below give T cell receptor beta chains drawn from one sample of a study of CD8 T cells in Susac syndrome. MiXCR, run by TCRdb on the immunoSEQ multiplex PCR reads, gives a single entry per CDR3 protein. The sample consists of 150,000 to 200,000 distinct CDR3 sequences, over 85% of them appearing once. Sequencing was carried out using CD4+ T cells from PBMCs. These receptors originate from a human donor in good health. CDR3s include the opening cysteine and the closing phenylalanine or tryptophan. D genes are given only for firm matches. Clone size is not always given. Where it is, it says once, few, many or a class for expanded clones.

>TRBV29-1|TRBJ2-1|TRBD1|-
CSVHGTGSRSSSYNEQFF
TGCAGCGTTCATGGGACAGGGTCCCGCTCTAGCTCCTACAATGAGCAGTTCTTC
>TRBV28|TRBJ1-2|-|-
CASSFLRDGYTF
TGTGCCAGCAGTTTCCTCAGGGATGGCTACACCTTC
>TRBV29-1|TRBJ2-1|TRBD2|-
CSVGPSGSDEQFF
TGCAGCGTTGGTCCTAGCGGGAGTGATGAGCAGTTCTTC
>TRBV7-2|TRBJ2-7|TRBD2|-
CASSSGLAGPYEQYF
TGTGCCAGCAGCTCGGGACTAGCGGGACCCTACGAGCAGTACTTC
>TRBV6-6|TRBJ2-1|-|-
CASSKTVEQFF
TGTGCCAGCAGTAAGACAGTGGAGCAGTTCTTC
>TRBV4-1|TRBJ1-5|-|-
CASSQDLGLGNQPQHF
TGCGCCAGCAGCCAAGATTTGGGGTTGGGCAATCAGCCCCAGCATTTT
>TRBV9|TRBJ2-5|-|-
CASSVGQLQETQYF
TGTGCCAGCAGCGTAGGACAGTTACAAGAGACCCAGTACTTC
>TRBV12-3/TRBV12-4|TRBJ2-1|-|-
CASSSRGVSNGYNEQFF
TGTGCCAGCAGTTCCCGCGGAGTCTCCAATGGCTACAATGAGCAGTTCTTC
>TRBV7-2|TRBJ2-1|TRBD2|-
CASSPPSGRHNEQFF
TGTGCCAGCAGCCCGCCTAGCGGGAGGCACAATGAGCAGTTCTTC
>TRBV3-1|TRBJ2-7|TRBD2|few
CASSQGLAGPYEQYF
TGTGCCAGCAGCCAAGGACTAGCGGGACCCTACGAGCAGTACTTC
>TRBV19|TRBJ2-7|TRBD2|once
CASSIAAGGSYEQYF
TGTGCCAGTAGTATTGCGGCGGGGGGCTCCTACGAGCAGTACTTC
>TRBV30|TRBJ2-7|-|-
CAWSVVPAQQYF
TGTGCCTGGAGTGTGGTCCCGGCTCAACAGTACTTC
>TRBV19|TRBJ1-2|TRBD1|-
CASSTLRTGSYGYTF
TGTGCCAGTAGTACCCTCAGGACAGGATCGTATGGCTACACCTTC
>TRBV6-4|TRBJ2-3|-|-
CASSDSYSSTDTQYF
TGTGCCAGCAGTGACTCGTATAGCAGCACAGATACGCAGTATTTT
>TRBV18|TRBJ2-7|TRBD2|-
CASSFTSGSSYEQYF
TGTGCCAGCTCCTTCACTAGCGGGAGTTCCTACGAGCAGTACTTC
>TRBV29-1|TRBJ2-3|-|-
CSARQQSTDTQYF
TGCAGCGCCCGACAGCAGTCTACAGATACGCAGTATTTT
>TRBV5-6|TRBJ2-7|-|-
CASSFNPKGFDEQYF
TGTGCCAGCAGCTTTAACCCGAAAGGGTTCGACGAGCAGTACTTC
>TRBV5-4|TRBJ2-2|-|-
CASSLGAPEPSNTGELFF
TGTGCCAGCAGCTTGGGCGCCCCAGAACCTTCGAACACCGGGGAGCTGTTTTTT
>TRBV15|TRBJ2-7|TRBD2|once
CATSRGTSGYEQYF
TGTGCCACCAGCCGGGGGACTAGCGGATACGAGCAGTACTTC
>TRBV20-1|TRBJ2-7|-|-
CSARRADEQYF
TGCAGTGCTAGACGGGCCGACGAGCAGTACTTC
>TRBV5-4|TRBJ2-3|-|-
CASSLAGGGREFSTDTQYF
TGTGCCAGCAGCTTGGCGGGGGGCGGCCGGGAATTTAGCACAGATACGCAGTATTTT
>TRBV20-1|TRBJ2-7|TRBD1|-
CSARDLGTAYSYEQYF
TGCAGTGCTAGAGATCTTGGGACAGCCTATTCCTACGAGCAGTACTTC
>TRBV18|TRBJ1-2|-|-
CASSQKGQGSYGYTF
TGTGCCAGCTCCCAGAAGGGGCAGGGTTCGTATGGCTACACCTTC
>TRBV6-6|TRBJ2-7|-|-
CASSFPQTEVYF
TGTGCCAGCAGTTTTCCCCAGACAGAGGTGTACTTC
>TRBV20-1|TRBJ1-5|-|-
CSGRRGGNQPQHF
TGCAGTGGGCGGAGGGGAGGCAATCAGCCCCAGCATTTT
>TRBV20-1|TRBJ2-5|-|-
CSARGSLRQETQYF
TGCAGTGCTAGAGGGAGCCTACGACAAGAGACCCAGTACTTC
>TRBV20-1|TRBJ2-3|-|-
CSARGTRDGDTQYF
TGCAGTGCTAGGGGGACACGGGATGGAGATACGCAGTATTTT
>TRBV7-9|TRBJ2-3|-|-
CASSRDVTDTQYF
TGTGCCAGCAGCCGGGACGTCACAGATACGCAGTATTTT
>TRBV6-4|TRBJ1-1|-|-
CASKGLNTEAFF
TGTGCCAGCAAGGGGTTGAACACTGAAGCTTTCTTT
>TRBV28|TRBJ2-1|-|-
CASSVAGDEQFF
TGTGCCAGCAGTGTCGCAGGGGATGAGCAGTTCTTC
>TRBV7-3|TRBJ2-1|-|-
CASSLDSNNEQFF
TGTGCCAGCAGCTTGGACTCCAACAATGAGCAGTTCTTC
>TRBV4-1|TRBJ1-1|-|-
CASSQERSLGQLEAFF
TGCGCCAGCAGCCAAGAAAGATCTCTAGGGCAGCTTGAAGCTTTCTTT
>TRBV5-4|TRBJ2-3|-|-
CASSLASRDTQYF
TGTGCCAGCAGCTTGGCTTCTAGAGATACGCAGTATTTT
>TRBV2|TRBJ2-1|-|once
CASSERSTTNEQFF
TGTGCCAGCAGTGAAAGGTCGACTACTAATGAGCAGTTCTTC
>TRBV4-2|TRBJ2-3|-|once
CASSQESGRVFLTQYF
TGTGCCAGCAGCCAAGAGTCGGGCAGGGTTTTCCTTACGCAGTATTTT
>TRBV28|TRBJ2-7|-|-
CASSLFSGQHEQYF
TGTGCCAGCAGTTTATTCAGCGGGCAGCACGAGCAGTACTTC
>TRBV30|TRBJ2-6|-|-
CAWSVPGAGANVLTF
TGTGCCTGGAGTGTACCTGGGGCTGGGGCCAACGTCCTGACTTTC
>TRBV6-6|TRBJ1-5|-|-
CASSYSGSSNQPQHF
TGTGCCAGCAGTTACTCGGGCAGTAGCAATCAGCCCCAGCATTTT
>TRBV20-1|TRBJ2-5|-|-
CSATPGGKGEETQYF
TGCAGTGCTACCCCTGGGGGCAAGGGGGAAGAGACCCAGTACTTC
>TRBV5-4|TRBJ2-1|TRBD2|-
CASSLAGGPGNEQFF
TGTGCCAGCAGCTTGGCGGGAGGGCCGGGCAATGAGCAGTTCTTC
>TRBV12-3/TRBV12-4|TRBJ1-5|TRBD1|-
CASRQTGAQPQHF
TGTGCCAGCAGACAGACAGGGGCCCAGCCCCAGCATTTT